Below, one T cell receptor beta chain is given with its context. As yet, its antigen is unknown. The sample is drawn from a study of T cells after posttransplantation cyclophosphamide. Findings and limits, study-wide: Recipient CMV seropositivity and CMV reactivation strongly tracked TRB clonality.

The CDR3 has 17 residues. The ends lost 6 bases at V and 0 bases at J; junction bases unmatched: 11. The germline V gene encodes CDR1 SNHLY and CDR2 FYNNEI. The method was immunoSEQ multiplex PCR; TCRdb's version includes in-frame clones alone and lacks a portion of them. The sample contains roughly 16,000 clones, over 75% of which appear only once. Sampled 1 year posttransplant, controls received myeloablative marrow transplants, methotrexate and a calcineurin inhibitor. The TCR comes from a male patient in his fifties or sixties who received an allogeneic stem cell transplant from an unrelated donor, was CMV-positive, and had chronic GVHD only. Among the T cells, some may be from the graft donor. The input for sequencing was PBMCs, taken after an allogeneic stem cell transplant with a calcineurin inhibitor and methotrexate. This chain links TRBV2 with TRBJ1-5; 7 positions match TRBD1. CDR3 DNA sequence: TGTGCCAGCAGAGCCGGGACAGCGAGTTATAGCAATCAGCCCCAGCATTTT. Translating gives CASRAGTASYSNQPQHF.